These 15 T cell receptor beta chains were sequenced from one sample in a study of T cell repertoires in cytomegalovirus infection (dated by TCRdb to between 2018 and 2021). Sequencing was performed on an Illumina HiSeq 1500. TCRdb itself trimmed the public reads at Q25 with fastp, ran MiXCR and retained productive beta chains. Entries that share a CDR3 protein sequence are merged under the most common genes and DNA. Present in this sample are roughly 760,000 distinct CDR3 sequences, 35% of which were seen just once. Of the sample, 2.5% to 3.5% is held by the ten largest clones. The sequenced sample was PBMCs. These receptors were obtained from a human donor in good health (CMV status not recorded). Some clones in this sample may be carry-over from other donors' samples.

This clonotype has a handful of counts. The chain recombines TRBV6-8 with TRBJ1-5; 7 bases fit TRBD1. The CDR3 extends over 16 amino acids. V shed 6 bases and J 0 bases; nucleotides not matched to a gene: 8. Germline V CDR1 and CDR2: MNHGY, SAAAGT. The CDR3 is CASRPGTVNSNQPQHF. Here the CDR3 DNA reads TGTGCCAGCAGACCCGGGACAGTAAATAGCAATCAGCCCCAGCATTTT.

This clonotype has only a few counts. The V gene is TRBV7-2, the J gene TRBJ2-5; 9 positions match TRBD1. CDR1 and CDR2 (germline): SGHTA, FQGNSA. V lost 5 bases to trimming and J lost 1 base; unmatched junction nucleotides: 8. The CDR3 runs to 16 residues. This CDR3 reads CASSKWDREGQETQYF. The CDR3 nucleotides read TGTGCCAGCAGCAAGTGGGACAGGGAGGGCCAAGAGACCCAGTACTTC. The complete variable domain, with remaining parts taken from reference TRBV7-2 and TRBJ2-5, reads GAGVSQSPSNKVTEKGKDVELRCDPISGHTALYWYRQSLGQGLEFLIYFQGNSAPDKSGLPSDRFSAERTGGSVSTLTIQRTQQEDSAVYLCASSKWDREGQETQYFGPGTRLLVL.

The chain employs TRBV28 and TRBJ1-6; D not certain. This CDR3 has 15 residues. Per the germline V gene, CDR1 is MDHEN and CDR2 is SYDVKM. V was shortened by 3 bases and J by 10 bases, with 16 bases between the two germline ends. The CDR3 sequence: CASSFPSGVGSPLHF. CDR3 in DNA: TGTGCCAGCAGTTTCCCCAGCGGGGTGGGGTCACCCCTCCACTTT.

The table lists this clonotype with many counts. CDR3 sequence (DNA): TGTGCCAGCAGTGTGTCACTAGCGGGAGTTGAGATTGAGCAGTTCTTC. Translation gives CASSVSLAGVEIEQFF. J is TRBJ2-1 and V is TRBV6-1; 11 bases are a match to TRBD2. The CDR3 totals 16 residues. Germline loops: CDR1 MNHNS, CDR2 SASEGT. Losses at the gene ends were 4 bases for V and 9 bases for J; bases not matched to a gene: 11.

The genes are TRBV6-1 and TRBJ1-1, with 9 bases aligning to TRBD1. The CDR3 covers 15 residues. CDR1 is MNHNS and CDR2 is SASEGT in the germline V gene. V shed 6 bases, J shed 5 bases, and the junction held 10 bases outside the gene matches. CDR3: CASRFTGTGSTEAFF. As DNA, the CDR3 is TGTGCCAGCAGGTTTACCGGGACAGGGAGTACTGAAGCTTTCTTT.

In its sample, this clonotype was seen many times. The genes are TRBV7-2 and TRBJ1-1; the D gene is possibly TRBD1 (6 bases). Germline V gene sequence: CDR1 SGHTA, CDR2 FQGNSA. The CDR3 is 15 residues long. V shed 6 bases and J shed 0 bases, with 14 bases lying between them. In DNA form, the CDR3 reads TGTGCCAGCAGGGTTTCACAGGGCCTGAACACTGAAGCTTTCTTT. As protein: CASRVSQGLNTEAFF.

This clonotype was counted between two and nine times. The genes are TRBV15 and TRBJ1-1, with a tentative D call TRBD1 (5 bases). The CDR3 has 16 residues. Per the germline V gene, CDR1 is LNHNV and CDR2 is YYDKDF (reference sequence). The V end lost 1 base, the J end lost 0 bases, and 12 bases lay between the germline ends. CDR3 nucleotides: TGTGCCACCAGCAGAGGTGGGGGAGGCGTGAACACTGAAGCTTTCTTT. This gives the protein CATSRGGGGVNTEAFF.

The rearrangement links TRBV20-1 to TRBJ2-2, with 12 bases identical to TRBD1. Germline trimming cut 3 bases from V and 3 bases from J; bases unmatched to any gene: 8. The CDR3 has 17 amino acids. Germline V lookup: CDR1 DFQATT, CDR2 SNEGSKA (reference sequence). CDR3 amino acids: CSARPGDRGPDTGELFF. The CDR3 nucleotides are TGCAGTGCTAGGCCTGGGGACAGGGGGCCGGACACCGGGGAGCTGTTTTTT.

This clonotype was counted a single time. One end of the junction varies from germline; a read error may be responsible. V and J are TRBV6-2 or TRBV6-3 and TRBJ2-2; D not certain. The CDR3 runs 13 residues. Germline CDR1 reads MNHEY; CDR2 reads SVGEGT. The CDR3 bases are TGTGCCACCAGTCTAGGGTTTGCCGGGGAGCTGTTTTTT. Protein: CATSLGFAGELFF.

This clonotype was observed a handful of times. Its ends do not fully match the called genes, so a read error is possible. V is TRBV7-6 and J is TRBJ1-3; D gene ambiguous. CDR3 length equals 15 residues. Germline V gives CDR1 SGHVS, CDR2 FNYEAQ. This CDR3 is CASSLEEGAGNTIYF. The CDR3 DNA follows: TGTGCTAGCAGCTTAGAAGAGGGAGCCGGAAACACCATATATTTT. Full variable domain (rest looked up from reference TRBV7-6 and TRBJ1-3): GAGVSQSPRYKVTKRGQDVALRCDPISGHVSLYWYRQALGQGPEFLTYFNYEAQQDKSGLPNDRFSAERPEGSISTLTIQRTEQRDSAMYRCASSLEEGAGNTIYFGEGSWLTVV.

This sequence joins TRBV7-9 and TRBJ2-1, with TRBD1 identical over 8 bases. J gave up 4 bases and V 1 base, and 3 bases lay outside the gene matches. From germline, CDR1 is SEHNR and CDR2 FQNEAQ (reference sequence). The CDR3 is 15 amino acids. The CDR3 sequence is CASSLVQGDYNEQFF. The CDR3 coding sequence is TGTGCCAGCAGCTTAGTACAGGGGGATTACAATGAGCAGTTCTTC.

The J gene is TRBJ1-2, the V gene TRBV5-1; TRBD1 matches 8 bases. The germline V gene encodes CDR1 SGHRS and CDR2 YFSETQ. The ends lost 5 bases at V and 8 bases at J; junction bases unmatched: 8. The CDR3 runs to 13 residues. The CDR3 DNA reads TGCGCCAGCAGACCTCAGGGGGCTAACGGCTACACCTTC. It specifies CASRPQGANGYTF.

In this sample, this clonotype turned up many times. The genes are TRBV7-2 and TRBJ1-3, with D possibly TRBD1 on 6 matching bases. The CDR3 consists of 16 residues. The V gene's germline CDR1 is SGHTA and CDR2 FQGNSA. The V and J ends lost 1 base and 0 bases respectively, with 10 bases between them. CDR3 protein: CASSLGGHPSGNTIYF. CDR3 DNA sequence: TGTGCCAGCAGCTTAGGGGGACATCCCTCTGGAAACACCATATATTTT.

This clonotype showed up just a few times. The CDR3 DNA reads as TGTGCCAGCAGTTTCCGAACAGGGTCAGCTAACTATGGCTACACCTTC. The encoded protein is CASSFRTGSANYGYTF. This chain uses TRBV28 with TRBJ1-2, with D perhaps matching TRBD1 (6 bases). Trimming removed 3 bases from V and 0 bases from J, with 14 bases in between. CDR1 MDHEN and CDR2 SYDVKM come from the germline V gene. This CDR3 is 16 amino acids long.

The chain joins TRBV7-2 to TRBJ2-5; 10 nucleotides agree with TRBD2. Germline V gene data show CDR1 as SGHTA and CDR2 as FQGNSA. The CDR3 totals 15 residues. Trimming removed 4 bases from V and 5 bases from J; junction bases left unmatched: 7. The chain's CDR3 is CASSSLAGASETQYF. CDR3 sequence (DNA): TGTGCCAGCAGCTCGCTAGCGGGAGCATCCGAGACCCAGTACTTC.